This T cell receptor beta chain was identified in a study of neurological immune-mediated disorders. Study results and limitations: No sharing of CDR3 amino acid sequences was observed among expanded clones across subjects, suggesting private repertoires in all groups.

Concerning this clonotype itself: Antigen: not known.

5'RACE with 10-nucleotide random UMIs produced the cDNA. TCRdb fed the 5' RACE reads into MiXCR, producing one record per CDR3 protein. The table has about 48,000 distinct CDR3 sequences, over 9% seen once. The CDR3 is 15 amino acids. Per the germline V gene, CDR1 is DFQATT and CDR2 is SNEGSKA (reference sequence). The V and J ends lost 0 bases and 5 bases, in that order; junction bases with no gene match: 7. Input material: PBMCs. This TCR came from a middle-aged woman with HTLV-1-associated myelopathy (HAM/TSP). The chain employs TRBV20-1 and TRBJ2-3; 8 bases match TRBD2. The DNA of the CDR3 is TGCAGTGCTAGAGATTTGCGGGGGGCCTTAGATACGCAGTATTTT. Its translation: CSARDLRGALDTQYF.